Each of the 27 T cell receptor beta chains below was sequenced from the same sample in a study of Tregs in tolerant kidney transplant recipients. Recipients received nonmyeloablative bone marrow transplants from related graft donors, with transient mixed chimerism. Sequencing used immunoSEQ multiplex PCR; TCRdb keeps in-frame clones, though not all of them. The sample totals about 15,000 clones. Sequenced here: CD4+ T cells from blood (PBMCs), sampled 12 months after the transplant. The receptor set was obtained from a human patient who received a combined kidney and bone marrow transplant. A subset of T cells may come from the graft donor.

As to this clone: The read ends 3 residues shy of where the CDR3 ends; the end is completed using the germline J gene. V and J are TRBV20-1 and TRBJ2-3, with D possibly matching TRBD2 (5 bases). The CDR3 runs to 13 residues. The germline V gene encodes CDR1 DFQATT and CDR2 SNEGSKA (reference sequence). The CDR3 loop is CSGGSVVTDTQYF. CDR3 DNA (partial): TGCAGCGGCGGGTCGGTAGTGACAGATACG.

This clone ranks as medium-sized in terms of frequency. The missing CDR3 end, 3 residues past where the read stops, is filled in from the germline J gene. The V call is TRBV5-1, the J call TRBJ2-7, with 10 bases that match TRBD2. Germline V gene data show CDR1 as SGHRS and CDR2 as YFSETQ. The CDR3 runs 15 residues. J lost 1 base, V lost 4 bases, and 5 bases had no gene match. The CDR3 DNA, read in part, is TGCGCCAGCAGCACTAGCGGGACCGCATCCTACGAG. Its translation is CASSTSGTASYE. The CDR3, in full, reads CASSTSGTASYEQYF.

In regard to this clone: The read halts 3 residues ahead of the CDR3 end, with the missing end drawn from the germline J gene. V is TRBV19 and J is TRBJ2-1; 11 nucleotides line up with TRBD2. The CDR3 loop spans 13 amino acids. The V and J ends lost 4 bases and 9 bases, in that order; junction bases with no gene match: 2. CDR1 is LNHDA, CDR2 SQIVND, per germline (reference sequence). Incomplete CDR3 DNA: TGTGCCAGTAGTAAAGGGACTAGCGGTGAG. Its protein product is CASSKGTSGE. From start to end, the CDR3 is CASSKGTSGEQFF.

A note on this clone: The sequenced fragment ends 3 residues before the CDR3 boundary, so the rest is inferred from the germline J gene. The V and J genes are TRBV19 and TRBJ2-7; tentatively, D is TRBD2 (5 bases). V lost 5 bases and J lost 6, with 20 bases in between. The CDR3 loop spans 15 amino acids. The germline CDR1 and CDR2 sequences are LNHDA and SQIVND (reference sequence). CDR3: CASSVSAATKAEQYF. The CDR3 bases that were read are TGTGCCAGTAGTGTATCAGCGGCAACAAAGGCCGAG.

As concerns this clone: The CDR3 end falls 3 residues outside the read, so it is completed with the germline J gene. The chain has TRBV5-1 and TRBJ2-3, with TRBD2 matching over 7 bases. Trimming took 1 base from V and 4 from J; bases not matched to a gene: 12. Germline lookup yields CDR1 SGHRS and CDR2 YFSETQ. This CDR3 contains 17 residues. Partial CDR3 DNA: TGCGCCAGCAGCTTGTCCTTAGCGGGCCGTTGGGCAGATACG. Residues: CASSLSLAGRWADT. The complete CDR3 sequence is CASSLSLAGRWADTQYF.

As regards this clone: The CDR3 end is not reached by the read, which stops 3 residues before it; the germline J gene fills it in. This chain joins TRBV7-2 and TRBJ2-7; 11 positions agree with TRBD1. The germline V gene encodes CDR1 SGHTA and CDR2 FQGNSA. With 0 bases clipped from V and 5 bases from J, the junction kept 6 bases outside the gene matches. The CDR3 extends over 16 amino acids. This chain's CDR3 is CASSLAPGQGANEQYF. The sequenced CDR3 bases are TGTGCCAGCAGCTTAGCGCCAGGACAGGGGGCCAACGAG.

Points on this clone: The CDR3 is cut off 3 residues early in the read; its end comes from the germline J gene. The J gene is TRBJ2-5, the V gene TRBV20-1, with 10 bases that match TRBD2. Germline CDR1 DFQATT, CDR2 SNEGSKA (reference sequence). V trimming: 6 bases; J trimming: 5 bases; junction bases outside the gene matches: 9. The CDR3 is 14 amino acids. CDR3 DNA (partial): TGCAGTGCCGTACTAGCGGGACGCGGCGAGACC. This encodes CSAVLAGRGET. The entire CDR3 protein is CSAVLAGRGETQYF.

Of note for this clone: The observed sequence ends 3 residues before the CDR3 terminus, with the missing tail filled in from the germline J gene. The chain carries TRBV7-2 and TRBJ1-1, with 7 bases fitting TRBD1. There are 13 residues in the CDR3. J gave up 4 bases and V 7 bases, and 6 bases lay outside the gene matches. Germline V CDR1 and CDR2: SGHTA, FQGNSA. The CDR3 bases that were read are TGTGCCAGCACCGGACAGGTCGGCACTGAA. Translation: CASTGQVGTE. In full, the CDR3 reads CASTGQVGTEAFF.

The CDR3 region is CASSLGGGNQPQHF. The CDR3 DNA, read in part, is TGCGCCAGCAGCTTGGGGGGGGGCAATCAGCCC. The chain carries TRBV5-1 and TRBJ1-5; tentatively, D is TRBD1 (5 bases). The read finishes 3 residues shy of the CDR3 end, and the germline J gene is used to complete it. Per germline, CDR1 SGHRS and CDR2 YFSETQ. The CDR3 contains 14 residues. V dropped 0 bases and J dropped 2 bases, with 6 bases sitting between them.

The covered CDR3 bases are TGCAGTGGAGAAGGGGCAGGGGACACTGAA. This gives the protein CSGEGAGDTE. The whole CDR3 protein reads CSGEGAGDTEAFF. The rearrangement joins TRBV20-1 to TRBJ1-1; D perhaps matches TRBD1 (6 bases). The CDR3 extends 3 residues past the end of the read, so its final part is completed from the germline J gene. The CDR3 is 13 amino acids. V lost 7 bases and J 3 bases, leaving 15 bases between the germline ends. Germline V gene data show CDR1 as DFQATT and CDR2 as SNEGSKA (reference sequence).

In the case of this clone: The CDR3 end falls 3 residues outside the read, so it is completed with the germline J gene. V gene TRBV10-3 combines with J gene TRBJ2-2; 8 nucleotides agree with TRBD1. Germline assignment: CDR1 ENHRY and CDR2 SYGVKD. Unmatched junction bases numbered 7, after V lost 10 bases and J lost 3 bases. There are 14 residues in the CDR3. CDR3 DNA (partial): TGTGCCACCGAGGACAGGGTGGACACCGGGGAG. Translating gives CATEDRVDTGE. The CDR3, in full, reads CATEDRVDTGELFF.

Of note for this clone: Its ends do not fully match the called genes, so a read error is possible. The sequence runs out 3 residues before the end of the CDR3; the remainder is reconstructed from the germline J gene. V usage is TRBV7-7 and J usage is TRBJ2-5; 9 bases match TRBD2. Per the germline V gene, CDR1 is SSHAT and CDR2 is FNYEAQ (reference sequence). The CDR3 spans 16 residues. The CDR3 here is CASSLVLAGGQETQYF. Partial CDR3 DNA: TGTGCTAGCAGCTTAGTTCTGGCGGGAGGGCAAGAGACC.

CDR3 bases read: TGTGCCAGCAGCCCATTCGGGGACAGGGTTAATGAG. Its translation is CASSPFGDRVNE. The full CDR3 is CASSPFGDRVNEQFF. V is TRBV7-2 and J is TRBJ2-1; 9 positions match TRBD1. The read terminates 3 residues ahead of where the CDR3 ends, so the germline J gene completes it. The V gene end was trimmed by 5 bases and the J gene end by 7 bases; junction bases not matched to a gene: 9. This CDR3 has 15 residues. The V gene's germline CDR1 is SGHTA and CDR2 FQGNSA.

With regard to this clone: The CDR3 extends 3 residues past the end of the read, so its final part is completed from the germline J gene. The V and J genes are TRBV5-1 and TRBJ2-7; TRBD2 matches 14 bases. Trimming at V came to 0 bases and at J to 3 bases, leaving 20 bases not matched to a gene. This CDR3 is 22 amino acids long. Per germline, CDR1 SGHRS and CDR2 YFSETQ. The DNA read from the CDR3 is TGCGCCAGCAGCTTGGTGCCAAAATCCGGACTAGCGGGAGGTTTGGGGCACTACGAG. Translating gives CASSLVPKSGLAGGLGHYE. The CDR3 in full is CASSLVPKSGLAGGLGHYEQYF.

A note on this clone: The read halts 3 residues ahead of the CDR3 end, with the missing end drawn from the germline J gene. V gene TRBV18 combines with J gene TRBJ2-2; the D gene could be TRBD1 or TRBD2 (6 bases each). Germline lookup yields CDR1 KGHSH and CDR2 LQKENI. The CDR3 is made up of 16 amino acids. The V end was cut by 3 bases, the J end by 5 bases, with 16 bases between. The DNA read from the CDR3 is TGTGCCAGCTCACCGTCCAGCAGGGGAGGAACCGGGGAG. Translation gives CASSPSSRGGTGE. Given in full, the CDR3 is CASSPSSRGGTGELFF.

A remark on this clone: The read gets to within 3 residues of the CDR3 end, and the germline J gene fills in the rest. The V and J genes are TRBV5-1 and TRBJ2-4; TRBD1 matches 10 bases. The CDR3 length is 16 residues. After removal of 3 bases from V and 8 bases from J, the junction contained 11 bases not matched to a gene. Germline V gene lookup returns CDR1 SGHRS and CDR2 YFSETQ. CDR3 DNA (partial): TGCGCCAGCAGCTCCGGGACAGGGGCGGGATGGGACATT. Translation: CASSSGTGAGWDI. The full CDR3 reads CASSSGTGAGWDIQYF.

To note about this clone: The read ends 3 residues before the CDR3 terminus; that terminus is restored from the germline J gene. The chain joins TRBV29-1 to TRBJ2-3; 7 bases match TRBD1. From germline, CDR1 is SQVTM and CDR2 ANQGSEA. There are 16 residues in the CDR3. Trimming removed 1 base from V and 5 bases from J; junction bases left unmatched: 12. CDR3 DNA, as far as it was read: TGCAGCGTTGAAGGTGGGGCCAGGGGGTTGAGAGATACG. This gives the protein CSVEGGARGLRDT. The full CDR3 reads CSVEGGARGLRDTQYF.

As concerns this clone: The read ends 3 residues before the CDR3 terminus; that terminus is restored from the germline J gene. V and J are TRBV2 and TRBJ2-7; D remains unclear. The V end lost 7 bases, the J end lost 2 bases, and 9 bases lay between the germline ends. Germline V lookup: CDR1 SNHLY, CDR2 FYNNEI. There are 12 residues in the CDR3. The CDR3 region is CASNPRTYEQYF. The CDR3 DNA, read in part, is TGTGCCAGCAATCCCAGAACCTACGAG.

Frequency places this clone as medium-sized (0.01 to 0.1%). The CDR3 DNA, read in part, is TGCGCCAGCAGAAGTCTGGATGGAGGGTTTCGGGGC. This codes for CASRSLDGGFRG. The whole CDR3 reads CASRSLDGGFRGYTF. J is TRBJ1-2 and V is TRBV5-1; no clear D. The read is 3 residues too short to cover the CDR3 end, so that end is filled in from the germline J gene. This CDR3 region has 15 residues. CDR1 is SGHRS and CDR2 is YFSETQ in the germline V gene. The variable domain in full, completed from reference TRBV5-1 and TRBJ1-2, reads KAGVTQTPRYLIKTRGQQVTLSCSPISGHRSVSWYQQTPGQGLQFLFEYFSETQRNKGNFPGRFSGRQFSNSRSEMNVSTLELGDSALYLCASRSLDGGFRGYTFGSGTRLTVV.

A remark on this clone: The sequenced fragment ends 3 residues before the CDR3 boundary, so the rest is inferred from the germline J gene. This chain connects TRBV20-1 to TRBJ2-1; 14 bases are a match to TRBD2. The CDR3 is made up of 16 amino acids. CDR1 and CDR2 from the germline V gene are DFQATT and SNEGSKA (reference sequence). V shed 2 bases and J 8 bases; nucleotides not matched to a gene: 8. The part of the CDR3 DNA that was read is TGCAGTGCTAGAAAGGGACTAGCGGGAGTGTCGGATGAG. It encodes CSARKGLAGVSDE. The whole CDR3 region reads CSARKGLAGVSDEQFF.

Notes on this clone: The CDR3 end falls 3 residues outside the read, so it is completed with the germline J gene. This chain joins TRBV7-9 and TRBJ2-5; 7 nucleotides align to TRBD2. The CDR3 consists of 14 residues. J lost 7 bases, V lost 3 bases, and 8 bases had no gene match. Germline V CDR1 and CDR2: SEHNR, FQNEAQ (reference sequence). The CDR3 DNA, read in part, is TGTGCCAGCAGCTTGGGGGGGGGAGATCGGACC. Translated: CASSLGGGDRT. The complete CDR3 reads CASSLGGGDRTQYF.

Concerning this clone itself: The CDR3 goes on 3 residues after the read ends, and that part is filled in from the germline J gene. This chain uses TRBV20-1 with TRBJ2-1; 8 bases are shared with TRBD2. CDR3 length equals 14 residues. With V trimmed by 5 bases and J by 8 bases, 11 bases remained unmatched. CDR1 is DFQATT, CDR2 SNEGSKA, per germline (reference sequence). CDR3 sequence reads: CSALAGWSTDEQFF. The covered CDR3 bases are TGCAGTGCTTTAGCGGGATGGTCTACCGATGAG.

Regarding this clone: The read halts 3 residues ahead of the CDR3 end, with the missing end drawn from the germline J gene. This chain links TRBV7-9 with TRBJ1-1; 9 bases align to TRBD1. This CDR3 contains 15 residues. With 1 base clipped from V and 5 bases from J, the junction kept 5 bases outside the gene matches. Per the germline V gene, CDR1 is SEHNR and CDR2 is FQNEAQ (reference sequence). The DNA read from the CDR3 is TGTGCCAGCAGCTTAGAAACAGGGGGCGAAACTGAA. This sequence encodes CASSLETGGETE. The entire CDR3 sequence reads CASSLETGGETEAFF.

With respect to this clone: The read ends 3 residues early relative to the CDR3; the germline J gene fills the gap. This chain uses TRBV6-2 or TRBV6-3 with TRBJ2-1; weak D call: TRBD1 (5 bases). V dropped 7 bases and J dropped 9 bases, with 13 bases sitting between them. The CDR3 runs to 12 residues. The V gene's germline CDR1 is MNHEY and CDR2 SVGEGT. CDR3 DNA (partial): TGTGCCAGCACCATACCAGGGTTTGAG. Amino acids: CASTIPGFE. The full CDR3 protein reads CASTIPGFEQFF.

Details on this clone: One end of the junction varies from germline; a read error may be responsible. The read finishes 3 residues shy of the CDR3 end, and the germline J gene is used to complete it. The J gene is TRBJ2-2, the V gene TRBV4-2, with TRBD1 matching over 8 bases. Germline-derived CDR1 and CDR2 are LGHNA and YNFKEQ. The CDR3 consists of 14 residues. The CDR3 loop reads CASSQDRGFGELFF. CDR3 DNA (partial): TGCGCCAGCAGCCAAGACAGGGGTTTCGGGGAG.

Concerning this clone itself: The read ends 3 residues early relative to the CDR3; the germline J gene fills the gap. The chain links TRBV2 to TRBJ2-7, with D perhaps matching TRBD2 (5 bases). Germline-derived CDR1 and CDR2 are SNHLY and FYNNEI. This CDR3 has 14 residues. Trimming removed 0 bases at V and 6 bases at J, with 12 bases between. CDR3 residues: CASSEALQAAEQYF. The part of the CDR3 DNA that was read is TGTGCCAGCAGTGAAGCGCTTCAAGCGGCCGAG.

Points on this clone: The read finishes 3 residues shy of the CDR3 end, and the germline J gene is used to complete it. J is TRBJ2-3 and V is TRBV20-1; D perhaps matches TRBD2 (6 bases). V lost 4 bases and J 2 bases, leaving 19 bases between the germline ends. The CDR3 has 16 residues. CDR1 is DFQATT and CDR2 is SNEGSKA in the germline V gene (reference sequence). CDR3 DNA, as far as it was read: TGCAGTGCTACCCGAGTGGCGGGATTTAACACAGATACG. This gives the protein CSATRVAGFNTDT. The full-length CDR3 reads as CSATRVAGFNTDTQYF.